The 5 T cell receptor beta chains presented below share a single source sample, sequenced in a study of cytomegalovirus exposure and HLA in healthy donors. Primers: 60 Vbeta forward and 13 Jbeta reverse. The table came from immunoSEQ multiplex PCR; TCRdb's copy has only in-frame clones and leaves some out. Among 99,000 or so clones listed, approximately 80% were seen once. The sample consisted of PBMCs. These receptors came from a male donor in good health and CMV-seropositive.

This clone was counted only a few times. The gene calls are TRBV6-5 and TRBJ1-1; D call uncertain. Trimming shortened V by 7 bases and J by 10 bases, and 10 bases separated the two germline ends. The germline V gene encodes CDR1 MNHEY and CDR2 SVGAGI. CDR3 size: 10 residues. The chain's CDR3 is CASIGLRAFF. The CDR3 DNA follows: TGTGCCAGCATTGGACTTCGAGCTTTCTTT.

The chain couples TRBV9 to TRBJ2-5; 9 bases align to TRBD1. After removal of 0 bases from V and 4 bases from J, the junction contained 4 bases not matched to a gene. CDR3 length equals 15 residues. Per germline, CDR1 SGDLS and CDR2 YYNGEE. CDR3 residues: CASSVAGQGSETQYF. The CDR3 bases are TGTGCCAGCAGCGTAGCGGGACAGGGATCAGAGACCCAGTACTTC.

V is TRBV16 and J is TRBJ2-2, with D possibly matching TRBD1 (6 bases). Germline V gives CDR1 KGHSY, CDR2 FQNENV. V dropped 4 bases and J dropped 6 bases, with 9 bases sitting between them. This CDR3 spans 13 amino acids. The CDR3 spells CASSLYRAGELFF. DNA for the CDR3: TGTGCCAGCAGCCTTTACAGGGCCGGGGAGCTGTTTTTT. Using reference TRBV16 and TRBJ2-2 for the parts outside the CDR3, the full variable domain is GEEVAQTPKHLVRGEGQKAKLYCAPIKGHSYVFWYQQVLKNEFKFLISFQNENVFDETGMPKERFSAKCLPNSPCSLEIQATKLEDSAVYFCASSLYRAGELFFGEGSRLTVL.

In this sample, this clone turned up a few times. DNA for the CDR3: TGTGCCAGCAGTTACTCCGGACGGGGGAGTCAGCCCCAGCATTTT. Translation: CASSYSGRGSQPQHF. This chain uses TRBV6-6 with TRBJ1-5; a weak D match, TRBD1 (5 bases). The CDR3 sequence is 15 residues long. Per germline, CDR1 MNHNY and CDR2 SVGAGI (reference sequence). Trimming pared 0 bases from V and 6 bases from J, leaving 12 bases between.

There are a few counts of this clone. The chain joins TRBV7-9 to TRBJ1-3; no definite D call. Trimming stripped 1 base from V and 4 bases from J, with 5 bases between. The CDR3 sequence is 13 residues long. Germline assignment: CDR1 SEHNR and CDR2 FQNEAQ (reference sequence). Here the CDR3 DNA reads TGTGCCAGCAGCTTAGGCCAGGGAAACACCATATATTTT. It is translated as CASSLGQGNTIYF.